The T cell receptor (beta chain) under discussion was sequenced for a study of tissue T cells after allogeneic stem cell transplantation. Study results and caveats: Few T cell clones were shared across patients, but motif clusters showed tissue-specific shared signatures. TCR repertoires tracked anatomic similarity, regardless of disease or transplant status.

Survey-depth TCRbeta CDR3 sequencing reported V/J genes and productive frequencies. The assay was immunoSEQ multiplex PCR, and TCRdb's table has in-frame clones only and misses some. The table shows around 6,800 clones, with roughly half occurring only once. Time point indicated: mouse harvest day 7 after allogeneic transplant. Mouse grafts combined 10^7 T-cell-depleted bone marrow cells with 10^6 splenic CD5+ T cells. This mouse GVHD model was MHC-mismatched B6 to BALB/c, profiled day 7 or 14. The germline gives CDR1 SGHLS, CDR2 HYDKME. Unmatched junction bases numbered 4, after V lost 0 bases and J lost 0 bases. There are 15 residues in the CDR3. As regards this clone: Its specificity is unknown. The genes are named according to mouse. The read halts 1 residue ahead of the CDR3 end, with the missing end drawn from the germline J gene.

This TCR was recovered from a female BALB/c mouse given C57BL/6 T cells with graft-versus-host disease after an allogeneic hematopoietic cell transplant. The rearrangement joins TRBV12-2 to TRBJ2-7; 7 positions match TRBD2. Source material: lymph node tissue. The CDR3 spells CASSLSGGSSYEQYF. The DNA read from the CDR3 is TGTGCCAGCTCTCTCTCGGGGGGGAGCTCCTATGAACAGTAC.